Below, 11 T cell receptor beta chains from the same sample are listed, as sequenced in a study of shared clonotypes between healthy human individuals. The repertoire was sequenced with immunoSEQ multiplex PCR; TCRdb's copy has only in-frame clones and lacks some. The sample records 640,000 or so clones, about two thirds being singletons. Specimen: memory CD4+ T cells sorted from blood. Sample subset: CD45RA-negative fraction. Receptor source: a woman aged 30 to 39 in good health.

This sequence joins TRBV29-1 and TRBJ2-7, with unresolved D. CDR1 SQVTM and CDR2 ANQGSEA come from the germline V gene. Trimming took off 4 bases at V and 2 bases at J, with 9 bases between the two ends. The CDR3 is 12 amino acids. CDR3 sequence: CSVVGLAYEQYF. The CDR3 bases are TGCAGCGTTGTAGGCCTAGCCTACGAGCAGTACTTC.

This chain links TRBV5-4 with TRBJ1-2; TRBD1 matches 8 bases. The V segment lost 4 bases and the J segment 6 bases; nucleotides outside the gene matches: 5. The germline gives CDR1 SGHNT, CDR2 YYREEE (reference sequence). This CDR3 is 13 amino acids long. CDR3 DNA: TGTGCCAGCAGCCGCGACAGGGGCGATGGCTACACCTTC. It specifies CASSRDRGDGYTF.

The chain employs TRBV27 and TRBJ2-3; possibly TRBD1 or TRBD2 for D (6 bases each). Germline CDR1 MNHEY, CDR2 SMNVEV (reference sequence). The CDR3 spans 17 residues. Between the trimmed V and J ends, which lost 6 bases and 2 bases, there was a span of 21 bases. CDR3 sequence: CASRKGVRGTITDTQYF. Written as DNA, the CDR3 is TGTGCCAGCAGGAAAGGGGTTCGGGGGACAATCACAGATACGCAGTATTTT.

This chain joins TRBV25-1 and TRBJ2-7, with TRBD2 as a possible D gene (7 bases). V lost 2 bases and J lost 2, with 13 bases in between. Germline values: CDR1 MGHDK, CDR2 SYGVNS. The CDR3 is 15 residues long. The CDR3 nucleotides are TGTGCCAGCAGTGAAGTCGGGGGGCCCACCTACGAGCAGTACTTC. As protein: CASSEVGGPTYEQYF.

V gene TRBV11-2 combines with J gene TRBJ2-1; TRBD1 agrees at 7 bases. The CDR3 has 14 residues. CDR1 SGHAT and CDR2 FQNNGV come from the germline V gene. V gave up 2 bases and J gave up 4 bases; unmatched junction bases: 2. The chain's CDR3 is CASSLRQGYNEQFF. CDR3 DNA: TGTGCCAGCAGCTTAAGACAGGGATACAATGAGCAGTTCTTC.

This clone showed up just a few times. This chain joins TRBV10-3 and TRBJ1-2; D call uncertain. Germline lookup yields CDR1 ENHRY and CDR2 SYGVKD. Trimming left V 0 bases short and J 6 bases short, with 8 bases between. The CDR3 has 13 amino acids. CDR3 loop: CAISESLGHGYTF. The CDR3 DNA is TGTGCCATCAGTGAGTCTCTAGGGCATGGCTACACCTTC.

The rearrangement uses TRBV12-5 and TRBJ1-1; a possible D gene is TRBD1 (5 bases). V was clipped by 9 bases and J by 1 base, with 15 bases between them. The CDR3 is made up of 14 amino acids. Germline CDR1 LGHNT, CDR2 FRNRAP. The CDR3 region is CASSRAPPNTEAFF. CDR3 sequence (DNA): TGTGCTAGCTCCAGGGCCCCACCGAACACTGAAGCTTTCTTT. The complete variable domain, with remaining parts taken from reference TRBV12-5 and TRBJ1-1, reads DARVTQTPRHKVTEMGQEVTMRCQPILGHNTVFWYRQTMMQGLELLAYFRNRAPLDDSGMPKDRFSAEMPDATLATLKIQPSEPRDSAVYFCASSRAPPNTEAFFGQGTRLTVV.

The sample holds one count of this clone. The same CDR3 is also encoded by other DNA sequences in this sample. The chain combines TRBV5-6 with TRBJ1-1; D uncertain. The CDR3 runs to 13 residues. V was cut by 4 bases and J by 1 base, with 8 bases left in between. CDR1 and CDR2 from the germline V gene are SGHDT and YYEEEE. Written as DNA, the CDR3 is TGTGCCAGCAGCAGAACAAGGAACACTGAAGCTTTCTTT. Protein sequence: CASSRTRNTEAFF.

The chain recombines TRBV6-5 with TRBJ2-2; D gene unclear. CDR3 length: 15 residues. V was shortened by 6 bases and J by 5 bases, with 16 bases between the two germline ends. The germline CDR1 and CDR2 sequences are MNHEY and SVGAGI. The CDR3 loop reads CASSTSGLGTGELFF. CDR3 coding DNA: TGTGCCAGCAGCACCTCGGGCTTGGGGACCGGGGAGCTGTTTTTT.

This chain links TRBV25-1 with TRBJ2-7, with 8 bases lining up with TRBD2. The CDR3 runs to 15 residues. Trimming removed 1 base from V and 2 bases from J; junction bases left unmatched: 4. Germline CDR1 reads MGHDK; CDR2 reads SYGVNS. CDR3 residues: CASSEFGSGAYEQYF. The CDR3 DNA follows: TGTGCCAGCAGTGAATTTGGTAGCGGGGCCTACGAGCAGTACTTC.

The chain joins TRBV6-6 to TRBJ2-3, with no clear D. Germline CDR1 is MNHNY and CDR2 is SVGAGI (reference sequence). There are 14 residues in the CDR3. The ends were cut back, 6 bases at V and 1 base at J, with 11 bases in the middle. In nucleotides, the CDR3 is TGTGCCAGCAGAATGTCTAGGGGCACAGATACGCAGTATTTT. Translating gives CASRMSRGTDTQYF.